This T cell receptor (beta chain) was retrieved from a study of OX40 agonist ivuxolimab in advanced cancers. Study-level points and caveats: Nonresponders included some who also had low normalized T-cell clonal expansion. Expanded clones were, on average, more numerous among CD8+ T cells than CD4+.

Trimming took off 5 bases at V and 4 bases at J, with 29 bases between the two ends. Looked up from germline, CDR1 is SQVTM and CDR2 is ANQGSEA. The CDR3 runs 18 residues. TCRdb keeps only in-frame clones here, not all; method: immunoSEQ multiplex PCR. The sample holds fewer than 20,000 clones, just under 75% seen once. Comments on this clone: Its antigen remains unidentified.

Source: CD4+ or CD8+ T cells sorted from blood, taken in a trial of the OX40 agonist ivuxolimab. The TCR was taken from an adult with an advanced solid tumor such as melanoma, head and neck, liver or kidney cancer. The chain employs TRBV29-1 and TRBJ1-2, with a weak D call TRBD1 (6 bases). The CDR3 loop reads CSVYGVKQQGAGGYGYTF. CDR3 in DNA: TGCAGCGTTTACGGCGTTAAACAACAGGGCGCTGGAGGCTATGGCTACACCTTC.